The 14 T cell receptor beta chains given below trace back to one sample, sequenced in a study of CD8+CD57+ T cells in acquired aplastic anemia. For CDR3 and TCR beta VDJ profiling, genomic DNA was the template used. TCRdb re-derived calls from the reads in MiXCR, one entry per CDR3 protein. In the table there are some 98,000 distinct CDR3 sequences, roughly 70% of which are singletons. Sequencing involved patients with CD8+CD57+ cell expansion previously shown by flow cytometry. Sequenced sample: sorted CD4+, CD8+, or CD8+CD57+ T cells (not recorded which) from PBMCs. These receptors came from a human donor with aplastic anemia.

This clonotype was seen ten or more times. J is TRBJ1-2 and V is TRBV29-1; possible D gene TRBD1, 5 bases. The V end was cut by 0 bases, the J end by 3 bases, with 14 bases between. Looked up from germline, CDR1 is SQVTM and CDR2 is ANQGSEA. The CDR3 runs 15 residues. Here the CDR3 DNA reads TGCAGCGTTGAAGATGTAAATGGGGGGGACTATGGCTACACCTTC. This gives the protein CSVEDVNGGDYGYTF.

This clonotype was seen more than once but under ten times. The chain uses TRBV10-2 and TRBJ2-5, with a tentative D call TRBD2 (5 bases). This CDR3 comprises 14 residues. The germline gives CDR1 WSHSY, CDR2 SAAADI. The V and J ends lost 7 bases and 5 bases respectively, with 17 bases between them. In nucleotides, the CDR3 is TGCGCCAGCACATCTCAGGAGGACGCGGAGACCCAGTACTTC. This codes for CASTSQEDAETQYF.

With regard to this clonotype: A read error may produce the germline difference seen at one junction end. This chain links TRBV5-1 with TRBJ2-7; 7 bases line up with TRBD2. Germline V gene lookup returns CDR1 SGHRS and CDR2 YFSETQ. CDR3 length: 14 residues. CDR3 region: CASSLGRGFNEQYF. In DNA form, the CDR3 reads TGCGCCAGCAGCTTGGGGCGGGGGTTCAACGAACAGTACTTC.

V gene TRBV6-5 combines with J gene TRBJ1-1; D uncertain. Trimming pared 0 bases from V and 7 bases from J, leaving 6 bases between. Germline V gene data show CDR1 as MNHEY and CDR2 as SVGAGI. The CDR3 covers 12 residues. CDR3 protein: CASSYSEDEAFF. Here the CDR3 DNA reads TGTGCCAGCAGTTACTCGGAAGATGAAGCTTTCTTT.

This rearrangement joins TRBV25-1 to TRBJ1-6; possible D gene TRBD1, 5 bases. This CDR3 contains 16 residues. CDR1 and CDR2 from the germline V gene are MGHDK and SYGVNS. Trimming removed 6 bases at V and 11 bases at J, with 23 bases between. The CDR3 loop reads CASSTTSGGVWAPLHF. CDR3 DNA sequence: TGTGCCAGCAGCACCACTAGCGGAGGGGTCTGGGCACCCCTCCACTTT. Looking up the rest from reference TRBV25-1 and TRBJ1-6 gives the full variable domain: EADIYQTPRYLVIGTGKKITLECSQTMGHDKMYWYQQDPGMELHLIHYSYGVNSTEKGDLSSESTVSRIRTEHFPLTLESARPSHTSQYLCASSTTSGGVWAPLHFGNGTRLTVT.

The chain recombines TRBV20-1 with TRBJ1-5; 7 bases line up with TRBD1. The CDR3 loop spans 13 amino acids. V dropped 6 bases and J dropped 3; count of bases not matched to a gene: 5. Per the germline V gene, CDR1 is DFQATT and CDR2 is SNEGSKA (reference sequence). The CDR3 loop reads CSAEQGYNQPQHF. The CDR3 nucleotides read TGCAGTGCCGAACAGGGGTACAATCAGCCCCAGCATTTT.

V and J are TRBV5-1 and TRBJ1-6; no definite D call. V was shortened by 4 bases and J by 6 bases, with 11 bases between the two germline ends. The CDR3 is 14 amino acids. Looked up from germline, CDR1 is SGHRS and CDR2 is YFSETQ. CDR3 residues: CASSTMVPNSPLHF. The CDR3 DNA sequence: TGCGCCAGCAGCACTATGGTCCCTAATTCACCCCTCCACTTT.

A single count supports this clonotype. The J gene is TRBJ1-2, the V gene TRBV25-1; D remains unclear. This CDR3 is 16 amino acids long. The V end was cut by 0 bases, the J end by 8 bases, with 19 bases between. The germline V gene has CDR1 MGHDK and CDR2 SYGVNS. CDR3 protein: CASSEYYGLSSEGYTF. In DNA form, the CDR3 reads TGTGCCAGCAGTGAATACTATGGTCTCAGTTCGGAGGGCTACACCTTC.

This clonotype was seen more than once but under ten times. This chain links TRBV10-3 with TRBJ1-3, with D uncertain. Trimming took 7 bases from V and 0 from J, leaving 13 bases between them. Germline values: CDR1 ENHRY, CDR2 SYGVKD. CDR3 size: 15 residues. The CDR3 spells CAINPGLNSGNTIYF. In DNA form, the CDR3 reads TGTGCCATCAACCCCGGGTTAAACTCTGGAAACACCATATATTTT.

J is TRBJ2-1 and V is TRBV20-1; unclear D gene. Trimming stripped 6 bases from V and 5 bases from J, with 11 bases between. Germline V gene sequence: CDR1 DFQATT, CDR2 SNEGSKA (reference sequence). CDR3 length: 12 amino acids. In nucleotides, the CDR3 is TGCAGTGCGAGGCTAGGTGACAATGAGCAGTTCTTC. Translating it yields CSARLGDNEQFF.

The V call is TRBV2, the J call TRBJ2-3; D might be TRBD2 (6 bases). Germline CDR1 SNHLY, CDR2 FYNNEI. This CDR3 has 15 residues. Trimming cost V 2 bases and J 3 bases, with 12 bases left between them. For the CDR3, the DNA is TGTGCCAGCAGTGAAAGTCTAGCGAGAACAGATACGCAGTATTTT. Translated, it gives CASSESLARTDTQYF.

The chain uses TRBV2 and TRBJ1-1; 8 bases are a match to TRBD1. The germline V gene has CDR1 SNHLY and CDR2 FYNNEI. V shed 8 bases, J shed 3 bases, and the junction held 5 bases outside the gene matches. This CDR3 has 13 amino acids. The CDR3 region has the DNA TGTGCCAGCGGACAGGGATGGGACACTGAAGCTTTCTTT. Amino acid sequence: CASGQGWDTEAFF. Variable domain in full (rest from reference TRBV2 and TRBJ1-1): EPEVTQTPSHQVTQMGQEVILRCVPISNHLYFYWYRQILGQKVEFLVSFYNNEISEKSEIFDDQFSVERPDGSNFTLKIRSTKLEDSAMYFCASGQGWDTEAFFGQGTRLTVV.

This clonotype occurred a few times. The rearrangement uses TRBV10-3 and TRBJ2-2; D unresolved. CDR1 ENHRY and CDR2 SYGVKD come from the germline V gene. Trimming shortened V by 5 bases and J by 1 base, and 5 bases separated the two germline ends. This CDR3 region has 13 residues. The CDR3 DNA sequence: TGTGCCATCAGTTCGGTGAACACCGGGGAGCTGTTTTTT. Translated: CAISSVNTGELFF.

This sequence joins TRBV25-1 and TRBJ2-3, with D hard to call. Trimming removed 5 bases from V and 0 bases from J, with 6 bases in between. The CDR3 is made up of 13 amino acids. From germline, CDR1 is MGHDK and CDR2 SYGVNS. The CDR3 bases are TGTGCCAGCAGTATCTCTAGCACAGATACGCAGTATTTT. It specifies CASSISSTDTQYF. Full variable domain (missing parts from reference TRBV25-1 and TRBJ2-3): EADIYQTPRYLVIGTGKKITLECSQTMGHDKMYWYQQDPGMELHLIHYSYGVNSTEKGDLSSESTVSRIRTEHFPLTLESARPSHTSQYLCASSISSTDTQYFGPGTRLTVL.